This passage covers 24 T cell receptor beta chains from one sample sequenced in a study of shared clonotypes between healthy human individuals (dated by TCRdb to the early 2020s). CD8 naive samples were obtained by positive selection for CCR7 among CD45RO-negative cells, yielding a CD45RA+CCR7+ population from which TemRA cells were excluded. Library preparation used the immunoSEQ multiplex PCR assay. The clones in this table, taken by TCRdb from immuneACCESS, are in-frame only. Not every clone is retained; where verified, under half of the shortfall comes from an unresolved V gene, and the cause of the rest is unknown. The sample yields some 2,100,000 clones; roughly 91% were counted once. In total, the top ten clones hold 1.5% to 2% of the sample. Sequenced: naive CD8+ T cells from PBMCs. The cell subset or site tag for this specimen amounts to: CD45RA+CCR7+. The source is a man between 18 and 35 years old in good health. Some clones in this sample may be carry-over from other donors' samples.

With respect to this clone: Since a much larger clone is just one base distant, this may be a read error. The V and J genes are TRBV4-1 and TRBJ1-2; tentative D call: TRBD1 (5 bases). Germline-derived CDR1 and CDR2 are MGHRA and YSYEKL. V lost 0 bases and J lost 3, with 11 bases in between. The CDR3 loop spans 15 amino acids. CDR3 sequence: CASSQERGSDYGYTF. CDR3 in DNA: TGCGCCAGCAGCCAAGAAAGGGGTTCCGACTATGGCTACACCTTC.

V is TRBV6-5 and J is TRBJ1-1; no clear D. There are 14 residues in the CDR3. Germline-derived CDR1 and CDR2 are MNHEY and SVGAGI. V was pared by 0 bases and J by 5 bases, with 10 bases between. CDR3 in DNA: TGTGCCAGCAGTTACTCCCTAAGGGAAACTGAAGCTTTCTTT. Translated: CASSYSLRETEAFF.

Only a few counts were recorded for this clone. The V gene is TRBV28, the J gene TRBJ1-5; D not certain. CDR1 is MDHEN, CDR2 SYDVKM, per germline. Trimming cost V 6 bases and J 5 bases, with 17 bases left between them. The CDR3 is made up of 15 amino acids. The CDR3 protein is CASRRTGVGDQPQHF. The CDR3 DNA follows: TGTGCCAGCAGACGGACCGGGGTCGGCGATCAGCCCCAGCATTTT.

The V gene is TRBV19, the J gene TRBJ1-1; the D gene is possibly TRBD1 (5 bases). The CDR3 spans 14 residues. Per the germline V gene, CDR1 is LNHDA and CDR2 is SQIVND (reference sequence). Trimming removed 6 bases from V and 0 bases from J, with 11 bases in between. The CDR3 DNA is TGTGCCAGTAGGGGGACGGACTTGAACACTGAAGCTTTCTTT. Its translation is CASRGTDLNTEAFF.

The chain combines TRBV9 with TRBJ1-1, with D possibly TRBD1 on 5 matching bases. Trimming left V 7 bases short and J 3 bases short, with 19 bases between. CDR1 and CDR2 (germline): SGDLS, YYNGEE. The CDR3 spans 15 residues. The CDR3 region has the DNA TGTGCCAGCGGGTCGAACACCCAAGGGGACACTGAAGCTTTCTTT. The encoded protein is CASGSNTQGDTEAFF.

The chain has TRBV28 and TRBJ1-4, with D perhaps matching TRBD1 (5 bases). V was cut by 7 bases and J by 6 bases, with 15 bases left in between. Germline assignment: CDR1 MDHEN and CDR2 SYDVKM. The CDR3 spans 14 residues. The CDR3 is CASNLYGGDEKLFF. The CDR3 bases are TGTGCCAGCAACCTATACGGGGGGGATGAAAAACTGTTTTTT. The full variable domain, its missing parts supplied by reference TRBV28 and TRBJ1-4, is DVKVTQSSRYLVKRTGEKVFLECVQDMDHENMFWYRQDPGLGLRLIYFSYDVKMKEKGDIPEGYSVSREKKERFSLILESASTNQTSMYLCASNLYGGDEKLFFGSGTQLSVL.

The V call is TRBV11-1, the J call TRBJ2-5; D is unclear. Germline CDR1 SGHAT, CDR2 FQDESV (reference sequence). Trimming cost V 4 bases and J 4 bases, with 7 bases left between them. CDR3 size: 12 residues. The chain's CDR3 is CASSSEGETQYF. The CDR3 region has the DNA TGTGCCAGCAGCTCGGAAGGAGAGACCCAGTACTTC.

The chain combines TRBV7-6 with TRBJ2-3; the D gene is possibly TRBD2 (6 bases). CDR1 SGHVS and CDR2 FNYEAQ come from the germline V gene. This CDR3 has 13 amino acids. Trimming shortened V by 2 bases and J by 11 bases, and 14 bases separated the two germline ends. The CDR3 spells CASSLFGGYGQYF. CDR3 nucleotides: TGTGCCAGCAGCTTATTTGGGGGGTATGGGCAGTATTTT.

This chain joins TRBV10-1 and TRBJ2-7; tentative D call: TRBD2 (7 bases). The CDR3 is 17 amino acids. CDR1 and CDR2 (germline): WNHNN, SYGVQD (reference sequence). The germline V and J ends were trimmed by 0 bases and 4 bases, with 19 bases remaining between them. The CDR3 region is CASSESQGGGGPYEQYF. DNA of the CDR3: TGCGCCAGCAGTGAGTCCCAAGGGGGGGGAGGGCCTTACGAGCAGTACTTC.

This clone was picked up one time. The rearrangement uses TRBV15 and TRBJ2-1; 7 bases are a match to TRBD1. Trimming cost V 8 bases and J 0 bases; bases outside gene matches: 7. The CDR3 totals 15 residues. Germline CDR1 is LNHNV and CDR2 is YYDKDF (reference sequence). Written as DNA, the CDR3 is TGTGCCACCCACGACAGGGCTTACTCCTACAATGAGCAGTTCTTC. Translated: CATHDRAYSYNEQFF.

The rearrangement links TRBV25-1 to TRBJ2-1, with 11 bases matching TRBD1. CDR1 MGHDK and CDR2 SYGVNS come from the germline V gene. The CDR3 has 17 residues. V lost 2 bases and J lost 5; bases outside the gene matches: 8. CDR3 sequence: CASSEIRTGGFNNEQFF. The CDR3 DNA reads TGTGCCAGCAGTGAAATCAGGACAGGGGGCTTTAACAATGAGCAGTTCTTC.

The CDR3 DNA reads TGCGCCAGCAGCTTGGTTCTGTTCTACAATGAGCAGTTCTTC. Translated: CASSLVLFYNEQFF. The chain joins TRBV5-1 to TRBJ2-1; D unresolved. Deletions cut 0 bases from V and 3 bases from J, with 7 bases between. The CDR3 contains 14 residues. Germline-derived CDR1 and CDR2 are SGHRS and YFSETQ.

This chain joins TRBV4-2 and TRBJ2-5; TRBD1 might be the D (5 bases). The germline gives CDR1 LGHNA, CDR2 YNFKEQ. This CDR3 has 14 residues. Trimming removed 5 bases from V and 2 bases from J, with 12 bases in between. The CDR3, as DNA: TGTGCCAGCAGCGGAATAGGGGTACAAGAGACCCAGTACTTC. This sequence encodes CASSGIGVQETQYF.

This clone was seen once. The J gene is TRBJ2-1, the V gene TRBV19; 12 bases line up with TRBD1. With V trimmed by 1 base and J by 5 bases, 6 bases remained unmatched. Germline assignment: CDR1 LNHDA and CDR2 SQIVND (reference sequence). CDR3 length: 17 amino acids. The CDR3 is CASSIGGQGAVHNEQFF. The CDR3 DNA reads TGTGCCAGTAGTATAGGGGGACAGGGGGCCGTCCACAATGAGCAGTTCTTC.

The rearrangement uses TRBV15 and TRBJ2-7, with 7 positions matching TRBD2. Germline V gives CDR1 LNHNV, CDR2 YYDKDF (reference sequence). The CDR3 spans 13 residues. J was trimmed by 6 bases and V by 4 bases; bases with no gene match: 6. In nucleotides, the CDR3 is TGTGCCACCAGCACCGGGGGGTTCTCCGAGCAGTACTTC. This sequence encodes CATSTGGFSEQYF.

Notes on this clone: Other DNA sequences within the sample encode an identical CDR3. This CDR3 reads CASSLGGGAYNEQFF. CDR3 DNA sequence: TGTGCCAGCAGCTTAGGAGGGGGCGCATACAATGAGCAGTTCTTC. This chain connects TRBV7-9 to TRBJ2-1, with 7 positions matching TRBD1. J was trimmed by 4 bases and V by 1 base; bases with no gene match: 4. CDR3 length: 15 amino acids. Germline V gene data show CDR1 as SEHNR and CDR2 as FQNEAQ (reference sequence).

The chain's CDR3 is CASSYSGDSPYEQYF. CDR3 DNA sequence: TGTGCCAGCAGTTACTCGGGGGACAGCCCCTACGAGCAGTACTTC. The chain links TRBV6-5 to TRBJ2-7; 7 nucleotides align to TRBD1. V was clipped by 0 bases and J by 2 bases; unmatched bases: 4. CDR1 and CDR2 (germline): MNHEY, SVGAGI. This CDR3 has 15 residues.

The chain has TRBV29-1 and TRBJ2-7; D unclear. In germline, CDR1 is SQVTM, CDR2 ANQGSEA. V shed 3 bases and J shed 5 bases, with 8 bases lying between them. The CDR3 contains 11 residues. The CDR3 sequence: CSVDGYNEQYF. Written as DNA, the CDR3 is TGCAGCGTTGACGGGTATAACGAGCAGTACTTC.

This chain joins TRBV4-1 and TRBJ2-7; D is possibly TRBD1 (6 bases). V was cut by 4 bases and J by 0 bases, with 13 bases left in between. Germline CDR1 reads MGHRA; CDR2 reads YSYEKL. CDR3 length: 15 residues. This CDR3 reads CASSPRDTPSYEQYF. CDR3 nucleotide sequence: TGCGCCAGCAGCCCAAGGGACACTCCCTCCTACGAGCAGTACTTC.

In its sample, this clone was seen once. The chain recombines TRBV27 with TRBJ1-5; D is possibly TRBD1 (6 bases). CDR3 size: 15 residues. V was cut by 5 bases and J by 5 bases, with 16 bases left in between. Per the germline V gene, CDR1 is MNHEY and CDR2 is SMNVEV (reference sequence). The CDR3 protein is CASSDRTVSHQPQHF. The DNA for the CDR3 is TGTGCCAGCAGTGACAGGACGGTATCTCATCAGCCCCAGCATTTT.

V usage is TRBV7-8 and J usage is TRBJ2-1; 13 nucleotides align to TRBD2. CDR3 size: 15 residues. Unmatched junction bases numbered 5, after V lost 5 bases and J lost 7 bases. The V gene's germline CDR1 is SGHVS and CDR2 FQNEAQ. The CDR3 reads CASSPETSGRNEQFF. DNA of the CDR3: TGTGCCAGCAGCCCAGAGACTAGCGGGAGGAATGAGCAGTTCTTC.

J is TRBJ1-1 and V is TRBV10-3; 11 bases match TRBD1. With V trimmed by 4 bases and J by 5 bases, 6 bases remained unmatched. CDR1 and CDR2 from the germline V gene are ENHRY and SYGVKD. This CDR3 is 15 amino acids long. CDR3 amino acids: CAISGTGGAGTEAFF. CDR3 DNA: TGTGCCATCAGTGGGACAGGGGGCGCAGGGACTGAAGCTTTCTTT.

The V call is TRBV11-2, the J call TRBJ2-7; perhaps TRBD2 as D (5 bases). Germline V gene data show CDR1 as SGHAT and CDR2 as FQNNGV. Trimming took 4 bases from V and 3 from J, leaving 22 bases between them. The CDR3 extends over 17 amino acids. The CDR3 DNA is TGTGCCAGCAGCTATGCGACCCCGGACTCGATTTTCTACGAGCAGTACTTC. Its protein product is CASSYATPDSIFYEQYF.

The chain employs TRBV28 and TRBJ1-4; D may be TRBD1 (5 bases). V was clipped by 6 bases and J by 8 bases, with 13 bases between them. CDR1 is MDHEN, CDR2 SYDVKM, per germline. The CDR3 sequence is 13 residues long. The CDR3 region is CASSPLRGEKLFF. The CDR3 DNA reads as TGTGCCAGCAGCCCCCTACGGGGGGAAAAACTGTTTTTT.